This entry lists 17 T cell receptor beta chains sequenced from one sample in a study of blood T cell repertoires in COVID-19. Sequenced by immunoSEQ multiplex PCR; TCRdb stores in-frame clones only, minus some. In the table there are more than 200,000 clones, around 85% of which are singletons. Sequences were obtained from peripheral blood. These receptors came from a woman of 80 years or more with acute or convalescent COVID-19.

This clone was picked up a small number of times. The genes are TRBV5-1 and TRBJ1-2; no firm D call. The germline V gene encodes CDR1 SGHRS and CDR2 YFSETQ. V was trimmed by 0 bases and J by 4 bases, leaving 13 bases between them. CDR3 length: 15 residues. CDR3: CASSLGVQRGYGYTF. CDR3 DNA: TGCGCCAGCAGCTTGGGGGTCCAACGCGGCTATGGCTACACCTTC.

V gene TRBV19 combines with J gene TRBJ2-3, with D possibly being TRBD1 (6 bases). The germline V and J ends were trimmed by 4 bases and 3 bases, with 11 bases remaining between them. The CDR3 is 14 amino acids. Germline CDR1 is LNHDA and CDR2 is SQIVND (reference sequence). This CDR3 is CASSRGRVTDTQYF. In DNA form, the CDR3 reads TGTGCCAGTAGTAGGGGGCGCGTGACAGATACGCAGTATTTT.

The sample holds a few counts of this clone. The CDR3 bases are TGCGCCAGCAGCTGGACAGGGGGGGACGAGGGCTACACCTTC. It yields the protein CASSWTGGDEGYTF. The chain links TRBV5-1 to TRBJ1-2; the match to TRBD1 covers 10 bases. CDR1 SGHRS and CDR2 YFSETQ come from the germline V gene. The trim removed 3 bases at V and 8 bases at J, leaving 7 bases unmatched. CDR3 size: 14 residues.

The chain is built from TRBV7-2 and TRBJ1-1, with D possibly matching TRBD1 (6 bases). V was clipped by 0 bases and J by 6 bases, with 8 bases between them. The CDR3 extends over 13 amino acids. From germline, CDR1 is SGHTA and CDR2 FQGNSA. The CDR3 nucleotides read TGTGCCAGCAGCTTAGCGCGGGGGCCTGAAGCTTTCTTT. Its translation is CASSLARGPEAFF.

The rearrangement links TRBV10-3 to TRBJ2-5, with 11 bases identical to TRBD1. The CDR3 has 14 amino acids. Germline loops: CDR1 ENHRY, CDR2 SYGVKD. J gave up 4 bases and V 6 bases, and 4 bases lay outside the gene matches. The CDR3 nucleotides are TGTGCCATCAGGCCGGGACAGGGGGTAGAGACCCAGTACTTC. Translation: CAIRPGQGVETQYF.

The rearrangement joins TRBV11-2 to TRBJ2-2, with 10 bases that match TRBD2. The CDR3 loop spans 16 amino acids. Per the germline V gene, CDR1 is SGHAT and CDR2 is FQNNGV. The trim removed 5 bases at V and 1 base at J, leaving 4 bases unmatched. The CDR3 protein is CASSPRTSGNTGELFF. The CDR3 DNA reads as TGTGCCAGCAGCCCCCGGACTAGCGGGAACACCGGGGAGCTGTTTTTT.

V and J are TRBV10-3 and TRBJ1-1, with 12 nucleotides matching TRBD1. Germline V gene lookup returns CDR1 ENHRY and CDR2 SYGVKD. V was clipped by 7 bases and J by 7 bases; unmatched bases: 7. The CDR3 spans 14 residues. CDR3 sequence: CAITGTGGGSEAFF. In nucleotides, the CDR3 is TGTGCCATCACCGGGACAGGGGGCGGGAGTGAAGCTTTCTTT.

The gene calls are TRBV6-1 and TRBJ2-5; D is undetermined. CDR1 is MNHNS and CDR2 is SASEGT in the germline V gene. Trimming removed 2 bases from V and 3 bases from J, with 7 bases in between. This CDR3 is built from 13 residues. The CDR3 nucleotides are TGTGCCAGCAGTGAAAGCACAGAAGAGACCCAGTACTTC. This encodes CASSESTEETQYF.

This chain joins TRBV6-5 and TRBJ2-3; unclear D gene. The CDR3 loop spans 13 amino acids. Germline CDR1 MNHEY, CDR2 SVGAGI. Trimming stripped 7 bases from V and 9 bases from J, with 17 bases between. The CDR3 here is CASTDLVPGTQYF. For the CDR3, the DNA is TGTGCCAGCACCGACTTGGTCCCTGGCACGCAGTATTTT.

The chain employs TRBV7-3 and TRBJ2-1; 10 bases agree with TRBD2. Germline assignment: CDR1 SGHTA and CDR2 FQGTGA. The length of the CDR3 is 14 residues. V lost 5 bases to trimming and J lost 9 bases; unmatched junction nucleotides: 7. The CDR3 nucleotides are TGTGCCAGCAGCCCGCCGGCTAGCGGGGGTGAGCAGTTCTTC. It encodes CASSPPASGGEQFF.

The rearrangement uses TRBV7-2 and TRBJ2-1, with D maybe TRBD2 (6 bases). This CDR3 is built from 15 residues. Germline CDR1 SGHTA, CDR2 FQGNSA. V gave up 2 bases and J gave up 6 bases, with 14 bases separating them. CDR3: CASSLPPGRGNEQFF. CDR3 bases: TGTGCCAGCAGCTTACCCCCCGGGAGAGGCAATGAGCAGTTCTTC.

This clone was found once. The rearrangement uses TRBV24-1 and TRBJ2-1, with D maybe TRBD1 (5 bases). V gave up 5 bases and J gave up 8 bases, with 18 bases separating them. CDR1 and CDR2 from the germline V gene are KGHDR and SFDVKD. The CDR3 consists of 15 residues. Here the CDR3 DNA reads TGTGCCACCAGTGCCCTAGACAGTGGCCCCCATGAGCAGTTCTTC. Its translation: CATSALDSGPHEQFF.

The table lists this clone with a count of one. This chain uses TRBV6-5 with TRBJ1-1; 7 bases match TRBD1. The V gene end was trimmed by 5 bases and the J gene end by 5 bases; junction bases not matched to a gene: 11. Germline CDR1 and CDR2: MNHEY and SVGAGI. This CDR3 has 15 residues. This CDR3 is CASSQNTGVVTEAFF. CDR3 nucleotide sequence: TGTGCCAGCAGTCAAAACACAGGGGTAGTTACTGAAGCTTTCTTT.

This clone was observed a single time. This chain uses TRBV2 with TRBJ1-4, with no clear D. Germline V gives CDR1 SNHLY, CDR2 FYNNEI. V was shortened by 6 bases and J by 2 bases, with 10 bases between the two germline ends. The CDR3 is made up of 14 amino acids. CDR3 amino acids: CASRRFFTNEKLFF. The CDR3 DNA is TGTGCCAGCAGGAGGTTTTTTACTAATGAAAAACTGTTTTTT.

The gene calls are TRBV19 and TRBJ1-5; perhaps TRBD1 as D (5 bases). The CDR3 consists of 14 residues. Trimming cost V 7 bases and J 2 bases, with 12 bases left between them. Germline V CDR1 and CDR2: LNHDA, SQIVND (reference sequence). The CDR3 region is CASTPGGRNQPQHF. Here the CDR3 DNA reads TGTGCCAGTACCCCCGGGGGACGCAATCAGCCCCAGCATTTT.

The gene calls are TRBV6-5 and TRBJ1-1; D might be TRBD1 (6 bases). V was shortened by 6 bases and J by 5 bases, with 7 bases between the two germline ends. The CDR3 consists of 11 residues. Looked up from germline, CDR1 is MNHEY and CDR2 is SVGAGI. The CDR3 here is CASSRGTEAFF. The CDR3 DNA follows: TGTGCCAGCAGCAGGGGTACTGAAGCTTTCTTT.

The chain links TRBV5-1 to TRBJ1-6, with 7 bases that match TRBD1. The J segment lost 5 bases and the V segment lost 1 base, leaving 3 bases of the junction unmatched. The CDR3 has 15 residues. CDR1 and CDR2 (germline): SGHRS, YFSETQ. This chain's CDR3 is CASSLTGENNSPLHF. The DNA of the CDR3 is TGCGCCAGCAGCTTGACAGGGGAAAATAATTCACCCCTCCACTTT.